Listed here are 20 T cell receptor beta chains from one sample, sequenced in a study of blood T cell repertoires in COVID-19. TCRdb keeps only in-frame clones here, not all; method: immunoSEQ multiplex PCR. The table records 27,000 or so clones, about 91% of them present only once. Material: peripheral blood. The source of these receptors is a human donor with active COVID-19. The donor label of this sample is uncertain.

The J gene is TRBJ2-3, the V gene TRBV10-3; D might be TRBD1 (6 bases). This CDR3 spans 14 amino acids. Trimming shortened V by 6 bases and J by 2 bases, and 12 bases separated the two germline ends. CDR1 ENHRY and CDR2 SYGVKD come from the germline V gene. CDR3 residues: CAIRTQGITDTQYF. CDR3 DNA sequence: TGTGCCATCAGAACACAGGGAATCACAGATACGCAGTATTTT.

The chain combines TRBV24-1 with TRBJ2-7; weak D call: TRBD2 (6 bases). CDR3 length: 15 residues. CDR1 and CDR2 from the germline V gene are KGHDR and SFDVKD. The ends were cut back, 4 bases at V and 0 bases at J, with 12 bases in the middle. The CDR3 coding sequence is TGTGCCACCAGTGAGGGGGGTGGAGGCTCCTACGAGCAGTACTTC. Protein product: CATSEGGGGSYEQYF.

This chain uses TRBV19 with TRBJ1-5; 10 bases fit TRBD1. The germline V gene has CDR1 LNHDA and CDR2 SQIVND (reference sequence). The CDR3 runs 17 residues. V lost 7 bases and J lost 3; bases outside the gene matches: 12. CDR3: CASTLPDRGPFNQPQHF. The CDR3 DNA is TGTGCCAGTACCCTACCCGACAGGGGGCCTTTCAATCAGCCCCAGCATTTT.

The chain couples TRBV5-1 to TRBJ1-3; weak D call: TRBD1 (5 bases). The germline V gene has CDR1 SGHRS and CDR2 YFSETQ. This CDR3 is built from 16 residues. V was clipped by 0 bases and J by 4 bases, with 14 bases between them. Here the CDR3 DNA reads TGCGCCAGCAGCTTGGGACAACTTACAGGAGGAAACACCATATATTTT. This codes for CASSLGQLTGGNTIYF.

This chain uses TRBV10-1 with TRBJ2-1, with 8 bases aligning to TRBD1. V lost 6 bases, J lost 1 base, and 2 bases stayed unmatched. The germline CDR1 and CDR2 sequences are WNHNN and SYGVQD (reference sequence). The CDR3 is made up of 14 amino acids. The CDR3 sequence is CASSQGASYNEQFF. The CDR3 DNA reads TGCGCCAGCAGCCAGGGGGCGTCCTACAATGAGCAGTTCTTC.

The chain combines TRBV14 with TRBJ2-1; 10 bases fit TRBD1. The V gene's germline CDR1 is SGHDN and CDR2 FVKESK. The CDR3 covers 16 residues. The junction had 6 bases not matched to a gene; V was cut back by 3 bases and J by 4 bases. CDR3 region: CASSQTTGGLYNEQFF. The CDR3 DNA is TGTGCCAGCAGCCAGACGACAGGGGGCCTGTACAATGAGCAGTTCTTC.

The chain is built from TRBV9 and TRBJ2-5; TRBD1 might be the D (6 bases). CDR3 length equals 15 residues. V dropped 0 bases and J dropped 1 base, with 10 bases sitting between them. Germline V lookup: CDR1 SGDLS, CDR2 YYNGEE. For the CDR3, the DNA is TGTGCCAGCAGCGTAGGAGACAGGTCCCAAGAGACCCAGTACTTC. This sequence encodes CASSVGDRSQETQYF.

CDR3 coding DNA: TGTGCCAGCAGCCCACGGGCGGGGCAGAACACTGAAGCTTTCTTT. Translating gives CASSPRAGQNTEAFF. The chain carries TRBV7-9 and TRBJ1-1, with a weak D call TRBD1 (5 bases). This CDR3 region has 15 residues. V was trimmed by 5 bases and J by 1 base, leaving 14 bases between them. Germline assignment: CDR1 SEHNR and CDR2 FQNEAQ (reference sequence).

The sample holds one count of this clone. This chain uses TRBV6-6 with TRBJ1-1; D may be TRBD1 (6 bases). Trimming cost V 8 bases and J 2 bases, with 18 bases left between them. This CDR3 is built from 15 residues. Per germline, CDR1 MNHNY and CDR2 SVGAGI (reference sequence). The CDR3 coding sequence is TGTGCCAGCCCGCGGGCAGGGGCATTAAACACTGAAGCTTTCTTT. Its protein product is CASPRAGALNTEAFF.

The CDR3 spells CASSQVPGGMLGEQFF. CDR3 coding DNA: TGCGCCAGCAGCCAAGTTCCAGGGGGGATGTTGGGTGAGCAGTTCTTC. The chain is built from TRBV4-3 and TRBJ2-1; D perhaps matches TRBD1 (7 bases). V shed 1 base and J shed 9 bases, with 19 bases lying between them. This CDR3 has 16 residues. Germline loops: CDR1 LGHNA, CDR2 YSLEER.

The CDR3 sequence is CASRTDRELVNQPQHF. The CDR3 bases are TGCGCCAGCAGAACCGACAGGGAATTGGTAAATCAGCCCCAGCATTTT. The chain is built from TRBV10-1 and TRBJ1-5, with 7 bases aligning to TRBD1. There are 16 residues in the CDR3. The germline gives CDR1 WNHNN, CDR2 SYGVQD (reference sequence). The V and J ends lost 6 bases and 4 bases, in that order; junction bases with no gene match: 12.

The CDR3 spells CASRYDRGGQPQHF. The CDR3 nucleotides read TGTGCCAGCAGGTATGACAGGGGAGGTCAGCCCCAGCATTTT. The chain recombines TRBV7-9 with TRBJ1-5; 8 bases map to TRBD1. Per the germline V gene, CDR1 is SEHNR and CDR2 is FQNEAQ (reference sequence). V lost 6 bases and J lost 6; bases outside the gene matches: 7. The CDR3 is 14 residues long.

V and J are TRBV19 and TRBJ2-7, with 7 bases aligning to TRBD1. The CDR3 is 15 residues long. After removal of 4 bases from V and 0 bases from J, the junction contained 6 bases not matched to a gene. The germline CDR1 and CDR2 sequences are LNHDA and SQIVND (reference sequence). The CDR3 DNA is TGTGCCAGTAGTAAAACGTGGGACAGCTCCTACGAGCAGTACTTC. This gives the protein CASSKTWDSSYEQYF.

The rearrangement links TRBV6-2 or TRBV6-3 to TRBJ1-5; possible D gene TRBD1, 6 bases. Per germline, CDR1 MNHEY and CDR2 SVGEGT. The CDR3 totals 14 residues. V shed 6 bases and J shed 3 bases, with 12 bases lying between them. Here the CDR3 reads CASSPDSYNQPQHF. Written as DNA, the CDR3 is TGTGCCAGCAGCCCGGACAGCTACAATCAGCCCCAGCATTTT.

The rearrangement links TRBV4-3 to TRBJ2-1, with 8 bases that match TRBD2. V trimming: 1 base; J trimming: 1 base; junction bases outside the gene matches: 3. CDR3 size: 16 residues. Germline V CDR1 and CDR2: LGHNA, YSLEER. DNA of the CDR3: TGCGCCAGCAGCCAAGCTATAGCGGGATCCTACAATGAGCAGTTCTTC. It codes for CASSQAIAGSYNEQFF.

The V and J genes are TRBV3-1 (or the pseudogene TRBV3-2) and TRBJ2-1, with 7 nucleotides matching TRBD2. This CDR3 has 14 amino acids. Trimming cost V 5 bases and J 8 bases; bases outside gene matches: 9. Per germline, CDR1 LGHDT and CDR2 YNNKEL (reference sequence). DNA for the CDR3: TGTGCCAGCAGCTCCCCGACTAGCTTCTATGAGCAGTTCTTC. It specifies CASSSPTSFYEQFF.

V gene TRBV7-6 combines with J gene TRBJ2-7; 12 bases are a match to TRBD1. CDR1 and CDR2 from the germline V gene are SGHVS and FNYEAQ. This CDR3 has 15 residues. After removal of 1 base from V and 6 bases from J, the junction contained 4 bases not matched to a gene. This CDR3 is CASSLEGQGAGEQYF. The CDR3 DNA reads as TGTGCCAGCAGCTTAGAGGGACAGGGGGCTGGCGAGCAGTACTTC.

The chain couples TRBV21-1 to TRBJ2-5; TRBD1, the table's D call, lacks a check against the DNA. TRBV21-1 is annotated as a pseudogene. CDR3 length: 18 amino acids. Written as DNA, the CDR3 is TGTGCCAGCAGCGCGCGGTCGGGACAGGGGGCCTTCGGGGAGACCCAGTACTTC. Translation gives CASSARSGQGAFGETQYF.

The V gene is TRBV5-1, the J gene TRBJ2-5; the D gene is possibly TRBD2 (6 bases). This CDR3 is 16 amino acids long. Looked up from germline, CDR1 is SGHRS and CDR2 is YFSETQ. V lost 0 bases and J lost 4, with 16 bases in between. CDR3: CASSLAVGGASETQYF. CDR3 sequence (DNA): TGCGCCAGCAGCTTGGCCGTTGGCGGGGCTTCAGAGACCCAGTACTTC.

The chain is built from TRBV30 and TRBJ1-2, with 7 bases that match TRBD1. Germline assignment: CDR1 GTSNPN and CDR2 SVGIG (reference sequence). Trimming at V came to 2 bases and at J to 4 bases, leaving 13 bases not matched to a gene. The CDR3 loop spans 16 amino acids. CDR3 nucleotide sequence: TGTGCCTGGAGTCCCTCGGACAGGCAGCCTCTCTATGGCTACACCTTC. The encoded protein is CAWSPSDRQPLYGYTF.